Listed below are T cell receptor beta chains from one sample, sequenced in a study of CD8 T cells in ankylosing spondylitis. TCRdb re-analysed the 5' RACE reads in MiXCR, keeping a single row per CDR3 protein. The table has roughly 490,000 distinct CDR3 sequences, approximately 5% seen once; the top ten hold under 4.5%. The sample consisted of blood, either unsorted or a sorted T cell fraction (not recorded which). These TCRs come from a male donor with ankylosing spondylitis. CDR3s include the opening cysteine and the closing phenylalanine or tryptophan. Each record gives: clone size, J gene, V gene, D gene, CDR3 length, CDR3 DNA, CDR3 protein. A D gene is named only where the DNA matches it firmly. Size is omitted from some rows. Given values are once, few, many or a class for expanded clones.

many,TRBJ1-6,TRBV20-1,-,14,TGCAGTGCCGGGATTGGGGCTGGGGATTCACCCCTCCACTTT,CSAGIGAGDSPLHF
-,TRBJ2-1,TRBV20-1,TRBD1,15,TGCAGTGCTAGGGTCCGACAGGGGGCTGGCAATGAGCAGTTCTTC,CSARVRQGAGNEQFF
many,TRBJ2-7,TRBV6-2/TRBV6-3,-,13,TGTGCCAGCAGTTACGGGTTCACCTACGAGCAGTACTTC,CASSYGFTYEQYF
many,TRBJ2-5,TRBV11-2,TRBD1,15,TGTGCCAGCAGTTCGGGACAGTTTAACCAAGAGACCCAGTACTTC,CASSSGQFNQETQYF
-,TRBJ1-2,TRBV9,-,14,TGTGCCAGCAGCCCAATAGGACGGCTCGGAGGCTACACCTTC,CASSPIGRLGGYTF
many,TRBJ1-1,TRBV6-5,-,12,TGTGCCAGCAGTTACCGAGGACTTGAAGCTTTCTTT,CASSYRGLEAFF
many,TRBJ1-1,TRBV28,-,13,TGTGCCGGGGGAGGGACGATGAACACTGAAGCTTTCTTT,CAGGGTMNTEAFF
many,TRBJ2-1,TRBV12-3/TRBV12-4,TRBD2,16,TGTGCCAGCAGGTACCCCACAGCGGGGTCCTACAATGAGCAGTTCTTC,CASRYPTAGSYNEQFF
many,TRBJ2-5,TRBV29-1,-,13,TGCAGCGTTGAAGTGAGCCCCTCAGGGACCCAGTACTTC,CSVEVSPSGTQYF
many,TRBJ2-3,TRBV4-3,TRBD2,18,TGCGCCAGCAGCCAAGATAGGTCTGCGGGAGGATTCGCAGATACGCAGTATTTT,CASSQDRSAGGFADTQYF
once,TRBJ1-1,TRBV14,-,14,TGTGCCAGCAGCCAAGGAATAGGGGGCACTGAAGCTTTCTTT,CASSQGIGGTEAFF
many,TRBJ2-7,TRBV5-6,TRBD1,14,TGTGCCAGCAGCTTGGGCGGACAGGGGGCCGAGCAGTACTTC,CASSLGGQGAEQYF
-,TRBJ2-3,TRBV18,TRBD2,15,TGTGCCAGCTCACGTGGAGCGGGGAGGACAGATACGCAGTATTTT,CASSRGAGRTDTQYF
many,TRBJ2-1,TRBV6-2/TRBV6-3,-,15,TGTGCCAGCAGTTACCGAGGGCAGGGCTACAATGAGCAGTTCTTC,CASSYRGQGYNEQFF
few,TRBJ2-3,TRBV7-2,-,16,TGTGCCAGCAGCCCCCAAGGGACACCTAGCACAGATACGCAGTATTTT,CASSPQGTPSTDTQYF
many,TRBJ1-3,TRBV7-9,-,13,TGTGCCAGCAGTTTCAGGGCTGGAAACACCATATATTTT,CASSFRAGNTIYF
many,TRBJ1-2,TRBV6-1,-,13,TGTGCCAGCAGTGATATAGGCGGATATGGCTACACCTTC,CASSDIGGYGYTF
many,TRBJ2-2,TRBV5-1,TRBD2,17,TGCGCCAGCAGCTTGGTGTTAGCGGGAGATAACACCGGGGAGCTGTTTTTT,CASSLVLAGDNTGELFF
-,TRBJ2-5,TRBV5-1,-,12,TGCGCCAGCGCGCCGGATCAAGAGACCCAGTACTTC,CASAPDQETQYF
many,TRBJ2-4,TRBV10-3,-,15,TGTGCCATCAGTGAGCCCCAACAGGGAAAGGACATTCAGTACTTC,CAISEPQQGKDIQYF
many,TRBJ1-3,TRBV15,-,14,TGTGCCACCAGCAGAGGTGGGGCTGGAAACACCATATATTTT,CATSRGGAGNTIYF
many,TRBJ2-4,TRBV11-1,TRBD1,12,TGTGCCAGCAGCCAGGGGGAAGACATTCAGTACTTC,CASSQGEDIQYF